This T cell receptor beta chain emerged from a study of blood T cell repertoires in COVID-19 (TCRdb year 2020). Study-wide context: Samples from collaborators originated in the United States, Italy and Spain and spanned both the acute and convalescent phases of COVID-19. The material from the prospective study consisted of cDNA or gDNA derived from T cells, B-cell-depleted T cells, or PBMCs. Deeply sampled blood TCRbeta repertoires from subjects exposed to, actively infected with, or recovered from COVID-19 were included in the dataset. The repertoires were released in a freely available public database meant as a resource for research on the immune response to SARS-CoV-2. Samples came from the ongoing ImmuneRACE study (first 160 participants) plus 1,254 subjects from 6 global collaborators. The sample metadata nearly always contained a de-identified subject ID, COVID-19 status, age in years and sex. Where available, HLA class I and class II types were obtained from metadata supplied by the sample provider rather than from assay-based typing. Study-level results and caveats: How much clinical and demographic metadata was included differed by source and by participant, and the metadata was provided uncurated.

Whole blood was collected in K2EDTA tubes by collaborating institutions according to the institutions' own protocols. Collaborator samples were shipped for TCRbeta analysis as frozen whole blood, isolated PBMCs, or DNA extracted from either sample type. This clone occurred once. Its antigen is currently not known. Base qualities are not provided; no much larger clone lies one nucleotide away. TCRbeta CDR3 regions were amplified from genomic DNA by means of the immunoSEQ Assay, a bias-controlled multiplex PCR. The original methods were these. Within the assay, amplification of reference gene primers was used to estimate how many nucleated cells each sample contained. To quantify the absolute abundance of each unique TCRbeta CDR3 rearrangement, sequence reads were collapsed and filtered. Productive Simpson clonality was computed per sample as the square root of Simpson's diversity index over productive rearrangements. The table comes from immuneACCESS by way of TCRdb, which keeps in-frame sequences with V and J called. Part of the clones is missing from these tables; in studies checked, under half for an unresolved V gene and the rest for unknown reasons. From that table come the V and J calls and clone size; the DNA was used to work out D and trimming. This sample has approximately 200,000 clones in its table, and approximately 81% of those were observed once. The top ten clonotypes cover about 9.4% of the sample.

This clonotype originated in an elderly woman with acute or convalescent COVID-19. Input material: peripheral blood.

The CDR3 amino acid sequence is: CASSQDGPGKELQETQYF. The sequenced DNA is TGTGCCAGCAGCCAAGATGGGCCAGGGAAGGAACTCCAAGAGACCCAGTACTTC. The V and J genes are TRBV4-2 and TRBJ2-5; the D gene is perhaps TRBD1, from 5 matching bases. The CDR3 starts with the cysteine, ends with the phenylalanine, and has 18 residues. Of the read, only the CDR3 DNA is kept; its 54 bases are in frame from base 1. CDR1 and CDR2 (LGHNA, YNFKEQ) derive from the germline V gene. Relative to germline, V is 0 bases shorter and J is 1 base shorter, with 18 bases between their ends.